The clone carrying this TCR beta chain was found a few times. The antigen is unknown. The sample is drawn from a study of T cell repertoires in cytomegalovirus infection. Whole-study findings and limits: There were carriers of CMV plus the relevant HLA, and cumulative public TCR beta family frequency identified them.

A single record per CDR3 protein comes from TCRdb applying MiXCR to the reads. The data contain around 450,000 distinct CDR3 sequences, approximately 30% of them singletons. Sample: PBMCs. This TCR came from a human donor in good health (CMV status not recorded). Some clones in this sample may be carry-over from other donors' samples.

CDR3 coding DNA: TGTGCCAGCAGCTTGGACGGGTATAAGGCAGATACGCAGTATTTT. Translating it yields CASSLDGYKADTQYF. The chain links TRBV5-6 to TRBJ2-3; D is unresolved. CDR3 length equals 15 residues. The V end lost 0 bases, the J end lost 4 bases, and 12 bases lay between the germline ends. CDR1 is SGHDT and CDR2 is YYEEEE in the germline V gene.